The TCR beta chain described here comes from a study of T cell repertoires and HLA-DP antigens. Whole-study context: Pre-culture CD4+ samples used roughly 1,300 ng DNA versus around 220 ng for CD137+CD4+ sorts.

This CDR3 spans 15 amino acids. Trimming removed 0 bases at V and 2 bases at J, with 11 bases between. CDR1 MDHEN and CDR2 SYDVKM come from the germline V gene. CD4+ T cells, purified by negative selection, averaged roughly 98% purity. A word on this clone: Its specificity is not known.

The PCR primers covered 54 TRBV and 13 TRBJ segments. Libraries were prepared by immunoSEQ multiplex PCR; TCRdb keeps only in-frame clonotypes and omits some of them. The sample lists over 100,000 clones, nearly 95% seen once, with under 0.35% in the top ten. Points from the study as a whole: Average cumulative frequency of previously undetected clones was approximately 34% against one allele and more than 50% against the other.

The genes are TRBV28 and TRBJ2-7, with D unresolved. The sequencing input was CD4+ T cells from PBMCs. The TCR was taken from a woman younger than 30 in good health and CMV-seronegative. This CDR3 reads CASSLWGSPPYEQYF. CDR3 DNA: TGTGCCAGCAGTTTATGGGGTAGTCCTCCCTACGAGCAGTACTTC.